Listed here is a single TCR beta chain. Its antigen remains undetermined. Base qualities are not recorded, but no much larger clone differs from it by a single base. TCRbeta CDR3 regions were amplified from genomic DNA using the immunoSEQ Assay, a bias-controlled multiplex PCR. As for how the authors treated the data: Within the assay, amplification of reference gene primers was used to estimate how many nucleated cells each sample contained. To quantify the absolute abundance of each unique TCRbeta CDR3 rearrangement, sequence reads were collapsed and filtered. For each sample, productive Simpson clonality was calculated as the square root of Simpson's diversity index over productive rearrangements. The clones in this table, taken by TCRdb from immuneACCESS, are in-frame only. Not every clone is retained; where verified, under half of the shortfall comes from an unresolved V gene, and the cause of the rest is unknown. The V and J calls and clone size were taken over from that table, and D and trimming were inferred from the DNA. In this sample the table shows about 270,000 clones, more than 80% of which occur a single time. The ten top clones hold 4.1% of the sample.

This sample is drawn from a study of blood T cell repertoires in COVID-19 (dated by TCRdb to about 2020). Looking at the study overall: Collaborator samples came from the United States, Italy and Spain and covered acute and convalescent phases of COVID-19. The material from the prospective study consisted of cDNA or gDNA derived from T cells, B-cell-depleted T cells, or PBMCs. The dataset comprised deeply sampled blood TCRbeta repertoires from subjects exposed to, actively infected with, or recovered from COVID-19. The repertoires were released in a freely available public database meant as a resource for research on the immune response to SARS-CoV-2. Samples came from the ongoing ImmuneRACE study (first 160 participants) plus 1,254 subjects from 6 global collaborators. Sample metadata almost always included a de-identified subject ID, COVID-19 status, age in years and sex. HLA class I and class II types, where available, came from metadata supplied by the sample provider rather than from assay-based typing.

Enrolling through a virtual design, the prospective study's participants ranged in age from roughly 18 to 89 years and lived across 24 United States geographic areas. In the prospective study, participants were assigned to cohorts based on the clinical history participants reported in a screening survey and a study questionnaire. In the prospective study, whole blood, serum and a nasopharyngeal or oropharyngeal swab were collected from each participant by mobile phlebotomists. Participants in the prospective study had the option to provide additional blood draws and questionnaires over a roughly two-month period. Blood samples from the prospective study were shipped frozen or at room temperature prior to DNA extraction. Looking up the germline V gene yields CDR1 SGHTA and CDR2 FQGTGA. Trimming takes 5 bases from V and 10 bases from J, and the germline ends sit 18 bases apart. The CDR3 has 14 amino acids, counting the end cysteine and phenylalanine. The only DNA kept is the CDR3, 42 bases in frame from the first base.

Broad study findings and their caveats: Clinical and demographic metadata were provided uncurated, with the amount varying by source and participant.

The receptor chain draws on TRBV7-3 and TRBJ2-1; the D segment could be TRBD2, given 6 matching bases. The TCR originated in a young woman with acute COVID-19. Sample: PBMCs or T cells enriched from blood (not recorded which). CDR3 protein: CASSPAVGGREQFF. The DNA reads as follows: TGTGCCAGCAGCCCCGCAGTTGGTGGGAGGGAGCAGTTCTTC.